This T cell receptor beta chain comes out of a study of blood T cell repertoires in COVID-19. Study information: The United States, Italy and Spain were the sources of the acute and convalescent COVID-19 samples. PBMCs, B-cell-depleted T cells, or T cells were the source of the cDNA or gDNA that made up the material.

The CDR3 covers 15 residues. Germline values: CDR1 LNHDA, CDR2 SQIVND (reference sequence). V shed 6 bases, J shed 5 bases, and the junction held 6 bases outside the gene matches. In the source study's methods: The assay estimated nucleated cells by amplifying reference gene primers. Sequencing used immunoSEQ multiplex PCR; TCRdb keeps in-frame clones, though not all of them. D and trimming were read from the DNA, whereas the V and J calls and clone size are those reported in that table. The sample holds over 200,000 clones, 88% seen once. This receptor was taken from a man between 18 and 29 years old with active or convalescent COVID-19. Material for sequencing was peripheral blood. The gene calls are TRBV19 and TRBJ2-7, with 14 bases fitting TRBD2. The CDR3 DNA reads TGTGCCAGTAGCGCCGGACTAGCGGGAGGCCACGAGCAGTACTTC. It codes for CASSAGLAGGHEQYF.